This TCR beta chain was observed in a study of CD8 T cells in Susac syndrome (dated by TCRdb to the late 2010s). About the study as a whole: Repertoire sequencing was used to test whether CD8+ T cell activation and differentiation in Susac syndrome was antigen driven. The study at large found these results: The number of individuals in the TCR sequencing and HLA analysis was acknowledged as relatively small.

CDR1 SGHTA and CDR2 FQGNSA were looked up in the germline V gene. The CDR3 runs 15 amino acids, cysteine and phenylalanine included. Only the CDR3 portion is preserved as DNA: 45 bases, with reading frame beginning at the first base. V drops 4 bases and J drops 1 base, leaving 10 bases in between. Peripheral blood CD8+ and CD4+ T cells from healthy donors, Susac syndrome patients and multiple sclerosis patients were profiled by high-throughput TCR beta sequencing. Treatment-naive patients with stable or active relapsing-remitting disease fulfilling revised McDonald criteria were used as multiple sclerosis controls. CD8+ TEMRA cells were enriched by FACS, while bulk CD8+ and CD4+ T cells were purified by magnetic negative isolation. Blood was collected in EDTA tubes and processed within 24 hours, with PBMCs isolated through density gradient centrifugation. PBMCs intended for TCR sequencing were cryopreserved in liquid nitrogen and were subsequently thawed in a 37 degrees C water bath. Purity of sorted or isolated CD4+, CD8+ and CD8+ TEMRA cells was at least 90%.

RNA was extracted using the RNeasy kit, and roughly 0.5 to 1 microgram was reverse transcribed with random hexamers. The immunoSEQ multiplex PCR assay, which covers 54 Vbeta and 13 Jbeta segments, was used to amplify TCR beta CDR3 regions. PCR amplification bias was corrected by using a synthetic template baseline for primer optimization and computational correction. The original methods were these. Reads were assigned to V, D and J genes according to IMGT and analyzed in immunoSEQ Analyzer, with only productive sequences retained. Clonality was calculated as one minus the Shannon entropy normalized by log2 of the number of productive unique sequences. Public and private clones were assessed among the 100 most prevalent clones of each patient and control. Clones were defined as Susac-specific if absent from the healthy and MS cohorts, from approximately 1,100 published viral clones and from other ImmuneACCESS disease sequences. TCRdb handled the public reads itself, with Q25 trimming in fastp and clone calling in MiXCR, and kept productive beta chains. All rows with the same CDR3 protein become a single entry with the most common DNA and genes. The V and J calls were determined by TCRdb, not by the authors. For this sample there are more than 250,000 distinct CDR3 sequences; 90% to 95% appear just once. The top ten hold about 0.07% of the sample.

On this clonotype itself: It has no known antigen specificity. Base qualities were left out, and no much larger clone turns up one base away.

The sequenced sample consisted of CD4+ T cells from PBMCs. This receptor was obtained from a human donor with multiple sclerosis. The rearrangement combines TRBV7-2 with TRBJ2-2; the D gene lacks a confident call. CDR3 region: CASSWMVQNTGELFF. DNA sequence: TGTGCCAGCAGCTGGATGGTACAGAACACCGGGGAGCTGTTTTTT.